The 11 T cell receptor beta chains below all came from one sample that was sequenced in a study of T cells in Graves' hyperthyroidism and ophthalmopathy. There were TCR beta CDR3 regions amplified from RNA transcripts. Initially, a first-round RT-PCR of the TCR CDR3 employed the HTBI primer set. TCRdb analysed the multiplex PCR reads with MiXCR anew, one entry per CDR3 protein. The data hold about 420,000 distinct CDR3 sequences, with around a sixth observed a single time. The specimen was blood. These receptors were collected from a young woman with Graves' hyperthyroidism.

A few counts support this clonotype. This chain joins TRBV5-6 and TRBJ2-1; possibly TRBD2 for D (5 bases). V lost 4 bases and J lost 9, with 17 bases in between. CDR1 SGHDT and CDR2 YYEEEE come from the germline V gene. The CDR3 has 14 amino acids. CDR3 protein: CASSLDPSTSEQFF. The CDR3 region has the DNA TGTGCCAGCAGCCTAGATCCTAGCACTTCTGAGCAGTTCTTC.

As for this clonotype: One base away lies a much larger clone, so this may be a sequencing read error. V is TRBV2 and J is TRBJ2-3; no reliable D call. Germline CDR1 reads SNHLY; CDR2 reads FYNNEI. V dropped 4 bases and J dropped 3 bases, with 17 bases sitting between them. The CDR3 totals 16 residues. This chain's CDR3 is CASSAQESRTTDTQYF. The CDR3 DNA reads as TGTGCCAGCAGTGCCCAGGAGTCCCGGACGACAGATACGCAGTATTTT.

This clonotype has just a few counts. The chain joins TRBV20-1 to TRBJ2-1; D is uncertain. Germline-derived CDR1 and CDR2 are DFQATT and SNEGSKA (reference sequence). The CDR3 contains 12 residues. The CDR3 here is CSEKGNRNEQFF. The DNA for the CDR3 is TGCAGCGAGAAGGGCAACCGGAATGAGCAGTTCTTC.

This clonotype came up many times. This chain links TRBV6-1 with TRBJ2-5; 7 bases match TRBD1. Germline assignment: CDR1 MNHNS and CDR2 SASEGT. V lost 6 bases and J lost 5; bases outside the gene matches: 12. This CDR3 is built from 15 residues. The CDR3 reads CASSLGGVGWETQYF. The DNA of the CDR3 is TGTGCCAGCAGCCTAGGGGGCGTGGGGTGGGAGACCCAGTACTTC.

The chain recombines TRBV15 with TRBJ2-2; TRBD1 might be the D (6 bases). V was shortened by 0 bases and J by 6 bases, with 11 bases between the two germline ends. The CDR3 contains 15 residues. The germline V gene encodes CDR1 LNHNV and CDR2 YYDKDF (reference sequence). The chain's CDR3 is CATSRDFWGPGELFF. CDR3 nucleotides: TGTGCCACCAGCAGAGATTTTTGGGGGCCCGGGGAGCTGTTTTTT.

This clonotype was observed a handful of times. V usage is TRBV4-1 and J usage is TRBJ2-7; D not certain. Germline CDR1 is MGHRA and CDR2 is YSYEKL. The CDR3 consists of 14 residues. Trimming removed 5 bases at V and 1 base at J, with 12 bases between. CDR3 sequence (DNA): TGCGCCAGCAGCTCAGTGGACCGGTCCTACGAGCAGTACTTC. Protein sequence: CASSSVDRSYEQYF.

This clonotype was seen repeatedly, ten times or more. This chain joins TRBV6-2 or TRBV6-3 and TRBJ1-2, with TRBD1 matching over 8 bases. The CDR3 spans 14 residues. Germline CDR1 and CDR2: MNHEY and SVGEGT. Trimming cost V 4 bases and J 3 bases; bases outside gene matches: 4. Here the CDR3 DNA reads TGTGCCAGCAGTTCAAGGGGACAGGACTATGGCTACACCTTC. Residues: CASSSRGQDYGYTF.

This clonotype was seen a few times. V gene TRBV20-1 combines with J gene TRBJ2-7, with D hard to call. The CDR3 sequence is 15 residues long. The germline V and J ends were trimmed by 3 bases and 0 bases, with 15 bases remaining between them. Per germline, CDR1 DFQATT and CDR2 SNEGSKA (reference sequence). The CDR3 protein is CSARSDFPSSYEQYF. CDR3 in DNA: TGCAGTGCTAGGTCAGACTTCCCGAGCTCCTACGAGCAGTACTTC.

This clonotype was observed many times. The chain uses TRBV12-3 or TRBV12-4 and TRBJ2-2; D is unresolved. V lost 3 bases to trimming and J lost 5 bases, with 7 bases between them. The CDR3 covers 13 residues. The CDR3 DNA sequence: TGTGCCAGCAGTTTTATCCGGACCGGGGAGCTGTTTTTT. This gives the protein CASSFIRTGELFF.

The chain carries TRBV6-6 and TRBJ2-1, with no clear D. Germline V gene sequence: CDR1 MNHNY, CDR2 SVGAGI (reference sequence). The CDR3 runs 11 residues. V lost 0 bases to trimming and J lost 9 bases, with 3 bases between them. This CDR3 is CASSYSIEQFF. The CDR3 DNA follows: TGTGCCAGCAGTTACTCTATTGAGCAGTTCTTC.

Ten or more counts support this clonotype. The chain couples TRBV27 to TRBJ1-5; D ambiguous. The CDR3 extends over 15 amino acids. V was clipped by 8 bases and J by 0 bases, with 14 bases between them. Germline V gene sequence: CDR1 MNHEY, CDR2 SMNVEV (reference sequence). CDR3 loop: CASAVGRYSNQPQHF. DNA of the CDR3: TGTGCCAGCGCGGTCGGAAGATATAGCAATCAGCCCCAGCATTTT.